This T cell receptor (beta chain) derives from a study of beta chain features in type 1 diabetes. Study-level points and caveats: Compared to healthy donors, patients appeared to have naive, central memory and Treg TCRB repertoires that were more alike.

The sequenced template was cDNA made from the entire isolated RNA. Sequenced by immunoSEQ multiplex PCR; TCRdb stores in-frame clones only, minus some. The data show 400,000 to 600,000 clones, roughly 31% seen once. The ends lost 6 bases at V and 5 bases at J; junction bases unmatched: 12. Germline V gene lookup returns CDR1 SQVTM and CDR2 ANQGSEA. The CDR3 has 14 residues. One heparinised draw, averaging about 116 mL, was taken per donor. In the case of this clone: Its antigen remains unidentified.

Sequenced sample: naive CD4+ T cells from blood. The rearrangement uses TRBV29-1 and TRBJ2-5; 7 nucleotides match TRBD2. The sequence came from a man aged 18 to 29 in good health. The CDR3 nucleotides read TGCAGCGTCGAACATCAAGCGGGGAGGGAGACCCAGTACTTC. Protein sequence: CSVEHQAGRETQYF.